These T cell receptor beta chains were read from a single sample in a study of T-cell reconstitution after alpha-beta-depleted transplantation in children. Each CDR3 protein is one row after TCRdb ran MiXCR on the PCR reads. The data hold around 600,000 distinct CDR3 sequences, with under 30% observed a single time. The sample consisted of PBMCs, mostly from graft donor cells, taken 360 days after TCRalphabeta/CD19-depleted stem cell transplant. The source is a boy in the first two years of life who had a stem cell transplant for acute myeloid leukemia, so the T cells may come from the graft donor. The CDR3 runs from the conserved cysteine through the conserved F or W. The order of the fields is CDR3 DNA, CDR3 protein, D gene, V gene, clone size, J gene. The D gene is left open where the match is weak. A clone size is listed for some rows: how often the clone was seen (once, few, many), or a class if it is expanded.

TGCAGCGCCGAGGGGGCAACCAAAAACATTCAGTACTTC,CSAEGATKNIQYF,TRBD1,TRBV29-1,many,TRBJ2-4
TGCAGTGCTAGCCCGGCAGGAATCAATGAGCAGTTCTTC,CSASPAGINEQFF,NA,TRBV20-1,NA,TRBJ2-1
TGCAGTGCTAGTGGGGTCGAGGACGATGAGCAGTTCTTC,CSASGVEDDEQFF,NA,TRBV20-1,many,TRBJ2-1
TGTGCCAGCAGCTCAGTTCCCACCGGGGAGCTGTTTTTT,CASSSVPTGELFF,NA,TRBV7-3,NA,TRBJ2-2
TGCGCCAGCAGCAAGGACAGGCCGGGCGAGACCCAGTACTTC,CASSKDRPGETQYF,TRBD1,TRBV10-1,few,TRBJ2-5
TGTGCCAGCAGTCTGACTCTTTGGAACTACGAGCAGTACTTC,CASSLTLWNYEQYF,NA,TRBV6-5,many,TRBJ2-7
TGCAGTGCTAGTCCCCAGGGGATAAGCCCGGGGCTGTTTTTT,CSASPQGISPGLFF,NA,TRBV20-1,many,TRBJ1-4
TGTGCCAGCAGCTTAGGGGGGGTGTCTACCTACGAGCAGTACTTC,CASSLGGVSTYEQYF,NA,TRBV7-2,many,TRBJ2-7
TGTGCCAGTGGACCCACAGATACGCAGTATTTT,CASGPTDTQYF,NA,TRBV6-5,few,TRBJ2-3
TGTGCCAGCAGCCAAGATGACGGTCGGGACTACACAGATACGCAGTATTTT,CASSQDDGRDYTDTQYF,TRBD2,TRBV4-2,few,TRBJ2-3
TGTGCCAGCAGCGTCCAGCACACAGATACGCAGTATTTT,CASSVQHTDTQYF,NA,TRBV9,NA,TRBJ2-3
TGTGCCAGCGTCAAGAGTGGTAGCGGGGGGGGTCAAGAGACCCAGTACTTC,CASVKSGSGGGQETQYF,TRBD2,TRBV6-1,NA,TRBJ2-5
TGTGCCACGACCAGAAGAATGAGTGAAAAACTGTTTTTT,CATTRRMSEKLFF,NA,TRBV15,NA,TRBJ1-4
TGCAGCGTTGAACCTTCGACAGTCGAAGCTTTCTTT,CSVEPSTVEAFF,NA,TRBV29-1,NA,TRBJ1-1
TGCGCCAGCAGCTTGGAGGGACACCCTAGCACTGAAGCTTTCTTT,CASSLEGHPSTEAFF,NA,TRBV5-1,few,TRBJ1-1
TGTGCCAGCAGCGCCGGGACAGACTATGGCTACACCTTC,CASSAGTDYGYTF,TRBD1,TRBV7-9,many,TRBJ1-2
TGCGCCAGCAGCTTGGTCACTAGAGCGAATTCACCCCTCCACTTT,CASSLVTRANSPLHF,NA,TRBV5-1,many,TRBJ1-6
TGCGCCAGCAGCCAAGATCAGAACGGGGGTGCAGATACGCAGTATTTT,CASSQDQNGGADTQYF,NA,TRBV4-1,many,TRBJ2-3
TGTGCCAGCAGTGTAAAGGCAGGGGCTGACAATGAGCAGTTCTTC,CASSVKAGADNEQFF,NA,TRBV6-1,NA,TRBJ2-1
TGTGCCAGCAGTCCCAGGACTGGCGGGAACAATGAGCAGTTCTTC,CASSPRTGGNNEQFF,NA,TRBV12-3/TRBV12-4,NA,TRBJ2-1
TGTGCCAGCAGCTTAATGTCCGGGACGGACTTTTTGGCTAACTATGGCTACACCTTC,CASSLMSGTDFLANYGYTF,NA,TRBV7-8,many,TRBJ1-2
TGCAGTGCTCTATTCCGGGACAGGGGATTCTCTGGGGCCAACGTCCTGACTTTC,CSALFRDRGFSGANVLTF,TRBD1,TRBV20-1,NA,TRBJ2-6
TGTGCCAGCAGTTTATCCTACACCGGGGAGCTGTTTTTT,CASSLSYTGELFF,NA,TRBV27,few,TRBJ2-2
TGTGCCAGCAGCTTGGCGGCAGGGGGCTCACCCCTCCACTTT,CASSLAAGGSPLHF,TRBD1,TRBV5-6,few,TRBJ1-6
TGTGCCTGTATCCCCCAGAAGTCCGTCGACACCATATATTTT,CACIPQKSVDTIYF,NA,TRBV6-5,many,TRBJ1-3
TGTGCCAGCAGTTCCAAAACCACAGGGCCCAAGACCCAGTACTTC,CASSSKTTGPKTQYF,NA,TRBV12-3/TRBV12-4,many,TRBJ2-5
TGCGCCAGCAGCTGGGGACAGGTCAATGAGCAGTTCTTC,CASSWGQVNEQFF,TRBD1,TRBV4-3,few,TRBJ2-1
TGTGCCAGCAGCTTAGGACAGGGACCTAATGAAAAACTGTTTTTT,CASSLGQGPNEKLFF,TRBD1,TRBV7-9,many,TRBJ1-4
TGCAGCGTTGAAGATGGAGGGGTGGTGGGGTTCTTC,CSVEDGGVVGFF,NA,TRBV29-1,many,TRBJ2-1
TGTGCCAGCAGCTTAGCGCTGGATACGCAGTATTTT,CASSLALDTQYF,NA,TRBV7-2,NA,TRBJ2-3
TGTGCCAGCAGTTACGGGAGGGTAGGAGGTGAGCAGTTCTTC,CASSYGRVGGEQFF,TRBD2,TRBV6-5,NA,TRBJ2-1
TGCAGTGCTAGAGATGGGGACCTTATAGCCTACGAGCAGTACTTC,CSARDGDLIAYEQYF,NA,TRBV20-1,few,TRBJ2-7
TGCGCCAGCAGCCTAAAGCGGGGGGGCCTCAATGAGCAGTTCTTC,CASSLKRGGLNEQFF,TRBD2,TRBV4-3,NA,TRBJ2-1
TGTGCCAGCAGCCTAACGCCGGGACAGGGGGTTACCGGGGAGCTGTTTTTT,CASSLTPGQGVTGELFF,TRBD1,TRBV12-3/TRBV12-4,many,TRBJ2-2
TGCGCCAGCAGCTTGCGGGCGGGTGAGCAGTTCTTC,CASSLRAGEQFF,NA,TRBV5-1,many,TRBJ2-1
TGTGCCAGCAGTTACTGGGGCTCTGGGGCCAACGTCCTGACTTTC,CASSYWGSGANVLTF,NA,TRBV6-5,NA,TRBJ2-6
TGTGCCAGCAGCCAAGAAGGGGGCAGGTCGAACACCGGGGAGCTGTTTTTT,CASSQEGGRSNTGELFF,TRBD1,TRBV3-1,NA,TRBJ2-2
TGTGCCAGCAGCTTTGCAACCACCGGGGAGCTGTTTTTT,CASSFATTGELFF,NA,TRBV7-2,NA,TRBJ2-2
TGCAGCGTAGGACGTGTGACTAACTATGGCTACACCTTC,CSVGRVTNYGYTF,NA,TRBV29-1,few,TRBJ1-2
TGTGCCAGCAGCCTGACAGGTCCCCGTTCACCCCTCCACTTT,CASSLTGPRSPLHF,NA,TRBV12-3/TRBV12-4,NA,TRBJ1-6
TGCGCCAGCAGCCCCTCGGGGGTGGTAAACAATGAGCAGTTCTTC,CASSPSGVVNNEQFF,NA,TRBV5-1,NA,TRBJ2-1
TGTGCCAGCAGCCCAGATTTGGGGGGTCACACCATATATTTT,CASSPDLGGHTIYF,NA,TRBV3-1,few,TRBJ1-3
TGCAGCGTTGAAGATCTAGGGGGAGACACTGAAGCTTTCTTT,CSVEDLGGDTEAFF,NA,TRBV29-1,NA,TRBJ1-1
TGTGCCAGCAGTATGAAGGGTCCGACTAGTTTTCCCACAGATACGCAGTATTTT,CASSMKGPTSFPTDTQYF,NA,TRBV27,NA,TRBJ2-3
TGCAGTGCTAGCTACAGGAAAGTAATCTTTAGCAATGAGCAGTTCTTC,CSASYRKVIFSNEQFF,NA,TRBV20-1,many,TRBJ2-1
TGTGCCAGCAGCCCCCAAGGGGGGGAGCTGTTTTTT,CASSPQGGELFF,NA,TRBV13,NA,TRBJ2-2
TGTGCCAGCAGCCGGACAGGGAAGACTGAAGCTTTCTTT,CASSRTGKTEAFF,TRBD1,TRBV9,many,TRBJ1-1
TGTGCCAGCAGCATTGGACAGGCCACTGAAGCTTTCTTT,CASSIGQATEAFF,TRBD1,TRBV7-9,few,TRBJ1-1
TGCAGCGTTGGGGACAGGGGGGACAATCAGCCCCAGCATTTT,CSVGDRGDNQPQHF,TRBD1,TRBV29-1,few,TRBJ1-5
TGTGCCAGTGCTCGACAGGGTTCCTACGAGCAGTACTTC,CASARQGSYEQYF,TRBD1,TRBV19,NA,TRBJ2-7
TGTGCCAGCAGCCCCCAGGGGACGGCAATAAGCTATGGCTACACCTTC,CASSPQGTAISYGYTF,NA,TRBV7-9,NA,TRBJ1-2
TGTGCCACCAGTGACCGCGCCTACAAAAAACTGTTTTTT,CATSDRAYKKLFF,NA,TRBV24-1,many,TRBJ1-4
TGCAGTGCTAGAGAGGGGTCTAACTATGGCTACACCTTC,CSAREGSNYGYTF,NA,TRBV20-1,NA,TRBJ1-2
TGCAGCGCCACAGGGGACCCCTCTGGGGCCAACGTCCTGACTTTC,CSATGDPSGANVLTF,TRBD1,TRBV29-1,NA,TRBJ2-6
TGCAGCGTGTGTGAACAGGGTGCTAATGAAAAACTGTTTTTT,CSVCEQGANEKLFF,NA,TRBV29-1,NA,TRBJ1-4
TGCAGTGCAGCGCCTCGGGGGGATGCCCGGCCGACAGATACGCAGTATTTT,CSAAPRGDARPTDTQYF,TRBD2,TRBV20-1,few,TRBJ2-3
TGTGCCAGCTCACCCAATTTCGGAGAGACCCAGTACTTC,CASSPNFGETQYF,NA,TRBV18,NA,TRBJ2-5
TGTGCCAGCAGCCTTCAACTAGCTGATACGCAGTATTTT,CASSLQLADTQYF,NA,TRBV6-4,NA,TRBJ2-3
TGTGCCACCAGCAGAGAGGGGGCAGGTATCTACGAGCAGTACTTC,CATSREGAGIYEQYF,NA,TRBV15,few,TRBJ2-7
TGTGCCAGCAGCCCCGGCCCACAGGAGGGGCTCTATGGCTACACCTTC,CASSPGPQEGLYGYTF,NA,TRBV7-2,NA,TRBJ1-2